The rows below give T cell receptor beta chains drawn from one sample of a study of cytomegalovirus exposure and HLA in healthy donors. Sequencing was performed with immunoSEQ multiplex PCR; in TCRdb, only in-frame clones are kept and a portion is missing. The table includes about 130,000 clones, 89% detected once. Specimen: PBMCs. These receptors all stem from a woman aged 18-35 years in good health and CMV-seropositive. CDR3s include the opening cysteine and the closing phenylalanine or tryptophan. The D gene is left open where the match is weak. Clone size is not always given. Where it is, it says once, few, many or a class for expanded clones.

cdr3_nt	cdr3_aa	d_call	v_call	clone_size	j_call
TGTGCCAGCAGTTTGGCCTCCGGGTTGCGGGATACCTACGAGCAGTACTTC	CASSLASGLRDTYEQYF	-	TRBV27	-	TRBJ2-7
TGTGCCAGCAGCCACCTCACTAGCGGGGGCCGCCTTAGCACAGATACGCAGTATTTT	CASSHLTSGGRLSTDTQYF	TRBD2	TRBV4-2	once	TRBJ2-3
TGCGCCAGCAGCCAAGACCTCCTCGGGAACTATGGCTACACCTTC	CASSQDLLGNYGYTF	-	TRBV4-3	-	TRBJ1-2
TGTGCCAGCAGGTGGGCAGGGGTGGGCTACACCTTC	CASRWAGVGYTF	-	TRBV28	-	TRBJ1-2
TGTGCCAGCAGTTACTCTGCCGGGACAAGTTCACCCCTCCACTTT	CASSYSAGTSSPLHF	-	TRBV6-5	few	TRBJ1-6
TGTGCCAGCAGCCCGGGGGACAGGGCCGGGGAGCTGTTTTTT	CASSPGDRAGELFF	TRBD1	TRBV5-6	-	TRBJ2-2
TGTGCCAGCAGAACTGACGGGGGGCCCTACAATGAGCAGTTCTTC	CASRTDGGPYNEQFF	-	TRBV27	-	TRBJ2-1
TGCGCCAGCAGCCAAGATCCCGCGGGGGGGAGCACAGATACGCAGTATTTT	CASSQDPAGGSTDTQYF	TRBD2	TRBV4-3	-	TRBJ2-3
TGTGCCAGCAGCTCATTTACTAGCGGGGCCTACAATGAGCAGTTCTTC	CASSSFTSGAYNEQFF	TRBD2	TRBV11-2	-	TRBJ2-1
TGTGCCAGCAGCCTAGAGCCCTCTAGGGCCAACGTCCTGACTTTC	CASSLEPSRANVLTF	-	TRBV7-2	-	TRBJ2-6
TGTGCCAGTAGTATAGACGGGACAGCCCCAGGGGGCTACACCTTC	CASSIDGTAPGGYTF	TRBD1	TRBV19	-	TRBJ1-2
TGTGCCAGCAGCTCGACTGGGGGGGTTGAGACCCAGTACTTC	CASSSTGGVETQYF	TRBD2	TRBV7-9	once	TRBJ2-5
TGTGCCAGCAGCCAAACCGGGACAGGGGGATATGGCTACACCTTC	CASSQTGTGGYGYTF	TRBD1	TRBV4-2	-	TRBJ1-2
TGTGCCAGCAGCCCTGGACTAGCCCTCACAGATACGCAGTATTTT	CASSPGLALTDTQYF	TRBD2	TRBV7-6	-	TRBJ2-3
TGTGCCAGCAGTTCTTTGGAGCGGGGGGGCGGCACAGATACGCAGTATTTT	CASSSLERGGGTDTQYF	TRBD2	TRBV27	-	TRBJ2-3
TGCGCCAGCAGTCAATCGTCCCACAGCCCGAACACCGGGGAGCTGTTTTTT	CASSQSSHSPNTGELFF	-	TRBV23-1	-	TRBJ2-2
TGCGCCAGCAGCTTGCCCGGACAGGCAGGCGACGAGCAGTACTTC	CASSLPGQAGDEQYF	TRBD1	TRBV5-1	-	TRBJ2-7
TGTGCCACCAGGCTCGGTCGTGGCACTGAAGCTTTCTTT	CATRLGRGTEAFF	-	TRBV6-5	-	TRBJ1-1
TGCGCCAGCAGACCTAGGACAGACAGCCAGAACACTGAAGCTTTCTTT	CASRPRTDSQNTEAFF	-	TRBV5-1	-	TRBJ1-1
TGTGCCAGCATGTCCGGGGACAGCTCTCAAGCTTTCTTT	CASMSGDSSQAFF	TRBD1	TRBV2	-	TRBJ1-1
TGCAGCGCACGTAGGAGTAACACTGAAGCTTTCTTT	CSARRSNTEAFF	-	TRBV29-1	-	TRBJ1-1
TGTGCCAGTAGTATGACTAGCAGCCCCTCGGATGAGCAGTTCTTC	CASSMTSSPSDEQFF	TRBD2	TRBV19	-	TRBJ2-1
TGTGCCAGCAGCTTCGGGCAGGGCCCCTACGAGCAGTACTTC	CASSFGQGPYEQYF	-	TRBV7-6	-	TRBJ2-7
TGTGCCAGCAGTGGGACAGGCTCTGGGGCCAACGTCCTGACTTTC	CASSGTGSGANVLTF	TRBD1	TRBV6-1	few	TRBJ2-6
TGCGCCAGCAGCTTGGGACAGCGGGATTATGGCTACACCTTC	CASSLGQRDYGYTF	-	TRBV5-1	-	TRBJ1-2
TGCGCCAGCAGCGGCGGGACAGGGAACATCTACGAGCAGTACTTC	CASSGGTGNIYEQYF	TRBD1	TRBV10-1	-	TRBJ2-7
TGTGCCAGCAGCCGGGACAGCCAAGAGACCCAGTACTTC	CASSRDSQETQYF	TRBD1	TRBV5-6	-	TRBJ2-5
TGTGCCAGCAGCTTCGACAGGGGGAACACTGAAGCTTTCTTT	CASSFDRGNTEAFF	TRBD1	TRBV5-8	once	TRBJ1-1
TGTGCCAGTAGCCTGGACAGGTCCTACAATGAGCAGTTCTTC	CASSLDRSYNEQFF	TRBD1	TRBV19	-	TRBJ2-1
TGTGCCAGTAGTATTGGCAGGCACTCTAGCACAGATACGCAGTATTTT	CASSIGRHSSTDTQYF	-	TRBV19	-	TRBJ2-3
TGTGCCAGCAGCCAAAAAACACCCGCAACTAATGAAAAACTGTTTTTT	CASSQKTPATNEKLFF	-	TRBV4-2	-	TRBJ1-4
TGTGCCAGCAGCCTACCTGGGACAGGGGATGAAAAACTGTTTTTT	CASSLPGTGDEKLFF	TRBD1	TRBV5-6	-	TRBJ1-4
TGTGCCAGCAGTTATGGAACAGCTACTGAAGCTTTCTTT	CASSYGTATEAFF	-	TRBV6-5	-	TRBJ1-1
TGTGCCAGCAGCTTAGTGGCCTCCTACGAGCAGTACTTC	CASSLVASYEQYF	-	TRBV7-9	-	TRBJ2-7
TGTGCCAGCAGCCCCCTGGCCGCGGGGGTCTACAATGAGCAGTTCTTC	CASSPLAAGVYNEQFF	TRBD2	TRBV11-2	-	TRBJ2-1
TGTGCCAGCAGTTCCCTGGACAGGGTAAGCTACGAGCAGTACTTC	CASSSLDRVSYEQYF	TRBD1	TRBV28	-	TRBJ2-7
TGTGCCAGCAGTTTAGCAGGGGCGACCTCCTACGAGCAGTACTTC	CASSLAGATSYEQYF	-	TRBV27	-	TRBJ2-7
TGTGCCAGCTCCCCGCTAGGGGGGGTCAACTATGGCTACACCTTC	CASSPLGGVNYGYTF	-	TRBV18	-	TRBJ1-2
TGTGCCAGCAGAAGGGGGCGAGAGACCCAGTACTTC	CASRRGRETQYF	TRBD1	TRBV6-5	-	TRBJ2-5